These 27 T cell receptor beta chains originate from one sample sequenced in a study of control samples from healthy donors and cancer patients (dated by TCRdb to about 2020). The library was made by the immunoSEQ multiplex PCR assay. The table comes from immuneACCESS by way of TCRdb, which keeps in-frame sequences with V and J called. Part of the clones is missing from these tables; in studies checked, under half for an unresolved V gene and the rest for unknown reasons. Here the sample has 150,000 to 200,000 clones; 90% occur a single time. The top ten clonotypes cover around 1.4% of the sample. The sequencing input was blood. Every receptor here comes from a woman between 50 and 59 years old in good health.

The V call is TRBV5-1, the J call TRBJ2-5; D is unresolved. The germline V gene has CDR1 SGHRS and CDR2 YFSETQ. V lost 0 bases and J 1 base, leaving 7 bases between the germline ends. The CDR3 has 14 amino acids. This chain's CDR3 is CASSLGARQETQYF. CDR3 in DNA: TGCGCCAGCAGCTTGGGAGCCCGCCAAGAGACCCAGTACTTC.

The chain carries TRBV4-1 and TRBJ2-2, with D maybe TRBD1 (6 bases). Per the germline V gene, CDR1 is MGHRA and CDR2 is YSYEKL. Between the trimmed V and J ends, which lost 1 base and 1 base, there was a span of 10 bases. CDR3 length: 16 amino acids. CDR3 in DNA: TGCGCCAGCAGCCAAGGGACGACAGGGAACACCGGGGAGCTGTTTTTT. Amino acids: CASSQGTTGNTGELFF.

The rearrangement joins TRBV7-3 to TRBJ2-7, with D uncertain. V was trimmed by 1 base and J by 3 bases, leaving 10 bases between them. Germline V gene lookup returns CDR1 SGHTA and CDR2 FQGTGA. CDR3 length equals 14 residues. This CDR3 is CASSLMGSDYEQYF. CDR3 sequence (DNA): TGTGCCAGCAGCTTAATGGGCAGCGACTACGAGCAGTACTTC. The full variable domain, rest sourced from reference TRBV7-3 and TRBJ2-7, is GAGVSQTPSNKVTEKGKYVELRCDPISGHTALYWYRQSLGQGPEFLIYFQGTGAADDSGLPNDRFFAVRPEGSVSTLKIQRTERGDSAVYLCASSLMGSDYEQYFGPGTRLTVT.

CDR3 DNA sequence: TGTGCCAGCTCACCGGCAGGGCTAAATAGCAATCAGCCCCAGCATTTT. Its protein product is CASSPAGLNSNQPQHF. J is TRBJ1-5 and V is TRBV18; D perhaps matches TRBD1 (5 bases). Between the trimmed V and J ends, which lost 3 bases and 0 bases, there was a span of 12 bases. There are 16 residues in the CDR3. Germline V gene data show CDR1 as KGHSH and CDR2 as LQKENI. Filled out from reference TRBV18 and TRBJ1-5, the complete variable domain reads NAGVMQNPRHLVRRRGQEARLRCSPMKGHSHVYWYRQLPEEGLKFMVYLQKENIIDESGMPKERFSAEFPKEGPSILRIQQVVRGDSAAYFCASSPAGLNSNQPQHFGDGTRLSIL.

V usage is TRBV7-9 and J usage is TRBJ1-2, with D perhaps TRBD1 (5 bases). The ends were cut back, 1 base at V and 8 bases at J, with 14 bases in the middle. The CDR3 totals 14 residues. Germline lookup yields CDR1 SEHNR and CDR2 FQNEAQ (reference sequence). CDR3 sequence reads: CASSLVPQGGGYTF. The CDR3 DNA reads as TGTGCCAGCAGCTTAGTCCCTCAGGGCGGCGGCTACACCTTC.

The genes are TRBV6-2 or TRBV6-3 and TRBJ2-7; perhaps TRBD2 as D (5 bases). Looked up from germline, CDR1 is MNHEY and CDR2 is SVGEGT. CDR3 size: 14 residues. Trimming shortened V by 4 bases and J by 9 bases, and 19 bases separated the two germline ends. For the CDR3, the DNA is TGTGCCAGCAGTTTCGGACTGGATGCTACGAGGCAGTACTTC. This sequence encodes CASSFGLDATRQYF.

In regard to this clone: The junction shows a germline mismatch at one end, possibly a read error. The chain carries TRBV5-6 and TRBJ1-1; D is ambiguous. The CDR3 is made up of 13 amino acids. Germline V gene data show CDR1 as SGHDT and CDR2 as YYEEEE. CDR3 DNA sequence: TGTGCCAGCAACTTGCCCGGGCACACTGAAGCTTTCTTT. Translated: CASNLPGHTEAFF.

V usage is TRBV6-5 and J usage is TRBJ1-6; TRBD1 matches 8 bases. CDR1 and CDR2 from the germline V gene are MNHEY and SVGAGI. The length of the CDR3 is 13 residues. The J segment lost 7 bases and the V segment lost 6 bases, leaving 2 bases of the junction unmatched. CDR3 DNA: TGTGCCAGCAGGTGGGACAGGAATTCACCCCTCCACTTT. This encodes CASRWDRNSPLHF.

The CDR3 here is CASSQAGKLFF. CDR3 sequence (DNA): TGTGCCAGCAGCCAGGCGGGAAAACTGTTTTTT. V usage is TRBV11-1 and J usage is TRBJ1-4; D is undetermined. Germline V gene data show CDR1 as SGHAT and CDR2 as FQDESV (reference sequence). Trimming stripped 5 bases from V and 10 bases from J, with 8 bases between. This CDR3 spans 11 amino acids.

The V and J genes are TRBV6-2 or TRBV6-3 and TRBJ2-7; 7 bases align to TRBD1. The germline V gene has CDR1 MNHEY and CDR2 SVGEGT. J lost 2 bases, V lost 5 bases, and 3 bases had no gene match. The CDR3 runs 13 residues. DNA of the CDR3: TGTGCCAGCAGTGACAGGGCACCCTACGAGCAGTACTTC. The encoded protein is CASSDRAPYEQYF.

The chain combines TRBV7-8 with TRBJ1-1; TRBD1 agrees at 10 bases. CDR3 length: 15 residues. Germline CDR1 and CDR2: SGHVS and FQNEAQ. The V gene end was trimmed by 5 bases and the J gene end by 2 bases; junction bases not matched to a gene: 5. This CDR3 reads CASSKRDRGNTEAFF. Here the CDR3 DNA reads TGTGCCAGCAGCAAACGGGACAGGGGTAACACTGAAGCTTTCTTT.

The genes are TRBV4-1 and TRBJ2-7; D unclear. This CDR3 comprises 12 residues. Germline V lookup: CDR1 MGHRA, CDR2 YSYEKL. V lost 3 bases to trimming and J lost 7 bases, with 10 bases between them. CDR3 sequence: CASSQTIGEQYF. The DNA for the CDR3 is TGCGCCAGCAGCCAGACAATAGGGGAGCAGTACTTC.

The chain combines TRBV19 with TRBJ2-6, with D perhaps matching TRBD1 or TRBD2 (5 bases each). The CDR3 length is 18 residues. V lost 4 bases and J 0 bases, leaving 16 bases between the germline ends. Germline CDR1 and CDR2: LNHDA and SQIVND (reference sequence). The CDR3 nucleotides are TGTGCCAGTAGTAGAGGGGTACTCGCGTTCTCTGGGGCCAACGTCCTGACTTTC. Translation: CASSRGVLAFSGANVLTF.

The V gene is TRBV3-1 (or the pseudogene TRBV3-2), the J gene TRBJ1-6; 9 bases are a match to TRBD1. The germline V gene has CDR1 LGHDT and CDR2 YNNKEL (reference sequence). The CDR3 consists of 15 residues. With 1 base clipped from V and 9 bases from J, the junction kept 4 bases outside the gene matches. CDR3 sequence reads: CASSQGTGETSPLHF. DNA for the CDR3: TGTGCCAGCAGCCAAGGGACAGGGGAGACTTCACCCCTCCACTTT.

Here the CDR3 DNA reads TGTGCCAGTAGTATAAGCCCATCGACAGGGTTCTATGGCTACACCTTC. Translated: CASSISPSTGFYGYTF. This rearrangement joins TRBV19 to TRBJ1-2, with TRBD1 identical over 7 bases. The CDR3 runs to 16 residues. With V trimmed by 2 bases and J by 4 bases, 10 bases remained unmatched. CDR1 LNHDA and CDR2 SQIVND come from the germline V gene (reference sequence).

CDR3 amino acids: CAWSQRTGKTYGYTF. The CDR3 DNA is TGTGCCTGGAGCCAAAGGACAGGGAAGACCTATGGCTACACCTTC. The gene calls are TRBV30 and TRBJ1-2, with 8 bases fitting TRBD1. The V and J ends lost 3 bases and 4 bases, in that order; junction bases with no gene match: 10. CDR1 is GTSNPN and CDR2 is SVGIG in the germline V gene (reference sequence). The CDR3 length is 15 residues. Drawing the rest from reference TRBV30 and TRBJ1-2, the complete variable domain is SQTIHQWPATLVQPVGSPLSLECTVEGTSNPNLYWYRQAAGRGLQLLFYSVGIGQISSEVPQNLSASRPQDRQFILSSKKLLLSDSGFYLCAWSQRTGKTYGYTFGSGTRLTVV.

V gene TRBV19 combines with J gene TRBJ2-1, with TRBD2 matching over 10 bases. This CDR3 has 15 amino acids. V was clipped by 5 bases and J by 3 bases; unmatched bases: 4. Looked up from germline, CDR1 is LNHDA and CDR2 is SQIVND (reference sequence). DNA of the CDR3: TGTGCCAGTAGTGTTACTAGCGGGGTCTACAATGAGCAGTTCTTC. Amino acid sequence: CASSVTSGVYNEQFF.

The chain carries TRBV9 and TRBJ2-7; TRBD1 aligns across 11 bases. Germline values: CDR1 SGDLS, CDR2 YYNGEE. The V and J ends lost 3 bases and 4 bases, in that order; junction bases with no gene match: 6. This CDR3 has 15 residues. In DNA, the CDR3 is TGTGCCAGCAGCGGCTCCGGGACAGGGGGGTACGAGCAGTACTTC. The encoded protein is CASSGSGTGGYEQYF.

This rearrangement joins TRBV21-1 to TRBJ2-3; TRBD2 is taken as the D call from the table, unchecked against the DNA. TRBV21-1 is a pseudogene segment. The CDR3 length is 11 residues. The DNA of the CDR3 is TGTGCCAGCACCGGGGGACCCTGGAAGTATTTT. Its protein product is CASTGGPWKYF.

A note on this clone: Germline is not matched at one junction end, which may reflect a read error. The rearrangement joins TRBV3-1 (or the pseudogene TRBV3-2) to TRBJ2-3; 14 bases are shared with TRBD2. The CDR3 is made up of 17 amino acids. Germline CDR1 LGHDT, CDR2 YNNKEL (reference sequence). In DNA, the CDR3 is TGTGCCCGCAGCCAAGGGGGACTAGCGGGGGTAGGGGATACGCAGTATTTT. Encoded protein: CARSQGGLAGVGDTQYF.

Note on this clone: The same CDR3 arises from other DNA sequences in this sample as well. The chain carries TRBV5-4 and TRBJ2-2; TRBD1 is a possible D gene (5 bases). CDR1 and CDR2 (germline): SGHNT, YYREEE (reference sequence). With 1 base removed from V and 7 bases from J, the gap between germline ends came to 14 bases. This CDR3 comprises 15 residues. CDR3 DNA sequence: TGTGCCAGCAGCTTGAATAGGGGTCTCGGCGGGGAGCTGTTTTTT. This gives the protein CASSLNRGLGGELFF.

The chain couples TRBV28 to TRBJ2-7; D gene uncertain. Germline CDR1 reads MDHEN; CDR2 reads SYDVKM. The CDR3 has 12 amino acids. Trimming left V 3 bases short and J 6 bases short, with 9 bases between. In nucleotides, the CDR3 is TGTGCCAGCAGTTTGGGGATTTCCGAGCAGTACTTC. This codes for CASSLGISEQYF.

V gene TRBV5-6 combines with J gene TRBJ2-6; no clear D gene. The CDR3 is 15 amino acids. Germline assignment: CDR1 SGHDT and CDR2 YYEEEE. The V gene lost 4 bases and the J gene lost 3 bases, with 11 bases spanning the gap. As DNA, the CDR3 is TGTGCCAGCAGCCAGCCGGGCGTTGGGGCCAACGTCCTGACTTTC. This translates into CASSQPGVGANVLTF.

This chain uses TRBV9 with TRBJ2-3; no clear D gene. V was pared by 7 bases and J by 0 bases, with 9 bases between. The CDR3 is 13 residues long. Looked up from germline, CDR1 is SGDLS and CDR2 is YYNGEE. The CDR3 bases are TGTGCCAGCCGGACGGCTAGCACAGATACGCAGTATTTT. Translating it yields CASRTASTDTQYF. Drawing the rest from reference TRBV9 and TRBJ2-3, the complete variable domain is DSGVTQTPKHLITATGQRVTLRCSPRSGDLSVYWYQQSLDQGLQFLIQYYNGEERAKGNILERFSAQQFPDLHSELNLSSLELGDSALYFCASRTASTDTQYFGPGTRLTVL.

The rearrangement links TRBV3-1 (or the pseudogene TRBV3-2) to TRBJ1-1; the D is unclear. CDR3 length: 13 amino acids. Germline assignment: CDR1 LGHDT and CDR2 YNNKEL (reference sequence). Trimming took off 1 base at V and 7 bases at J, with 10 bases between the two ends. DNA for the CDR3: TGTGCCAGCAGCCAAGTAAGCGAGGTTGAAGCTTTCTTT. The encoded protein is CASSQVSEVEAFF.

The chain uses TRBV5-1 and TRBJ2-1; TRBD1 is a possible D gene (8 bases). CDR1 is SGHRS and CDR2 is YFSETQ in the germline V gene. V was clipped by 4 bases and J by 2 bases, with 13 bases between them. The CDR3 covers 15 residues. DNA for the CDR3: TGCGCCAGCAGCCCAACAGGGGGGGCCTACAATGAGCAGTTCTTC. The encoded protein is CASSPTGGAYNEQFF. Full variable domain (remainder filled in from reference TRBV5-1 and TRBJ2-1): KAGVTQTPRYLIKTRGQQVTLSCSPISGHRSVSWYQQTPGQGLQFLFEYFSETQRNKGNFPGRFSGRQFSNSRSEMNVSTLELGDSALYLCASSPTGGAYNEQFFGPGTRLTVL.

J is TRBJ2-3 and V is TRBV6-6; 8 bases match TRBD1. The germline gives CDR1 MNHNY, CDR2 SVGAGI (reference sequence). The CDR3 runs 16 residues. V lost 7 bases and J lost 2; bases outside the gene matches: 11. The CDR3 sequence is CASKNQDRGPTDTQYF. The CDR3 nucleotides are TGTGCCAGCAAAAATCAAGACAGGGGACCCACAGATACGCAGTATTTT.